Listed below are T cell receptor beta chains from one sample, sequenced in a study of blood T cell repertoires in COVID-19. Sequencing used immunoSEQ multiplex PCR; TCRdb keeps in-frame clones, though not all of them. The repertoire consists of 350,000 to 450,000 clones, with just over 90% occurring once and the leading ten covering around 0.86%. The specimen sequenced was PBMCs or T cells enriched from blood (not recorded which). The receptor source for this set is a woman in her forties who had been exposed to COVID-19. Each CDR3 is given with its conserved first and last residue. The D gene is left open where the match is weak. Some rows have no size entry. The others give once, few or many, or a class for an expanded clone.

TRBV3-1/TRBV3-2,.,.,TRBJ2-3,CASSHDPGPTDTQYF,TGTGCCAGCAGCCATGACCCTGGGCCCACAGATACGCAGTATTTT
TRBV3-1/TRBV3-2,.,.,TRBJ1-1,CASSQDREGREAFF,TGTGCCAGCAGCCAAGATCGCGAGGGCAGGGAAGCTTTCTTT
TRBV21-1,.,.,TRBJ1-2,CASSNAVDRGDYTF,TGTGCCAGCAGCAATGCCGTGGACAGGGGAGACTACACCTTC
TRBV28,TRBD1,.,TRBJ1-2,CASSRWAGGSSYGYTF,TGTGCCAGCAGCCGGTGGGCAGGGGGCAGTAGCTATGGCTACACCTTC
TRBV5-4,TRBD1,.,TRBJ1-6,CASSPYRGSSYNSPLHF,TGTGCCAGCAGCCCTTACAGGGGGAGCTCCTATAATTCACCCCTCCACTTT
TRBV11-2,TRBD1,once,TRBJ1-3,CASSIQSHRQGGGNTIYF,TGTGCCAGCAGCATTCAGAGTCACCGACAGGGAGGAGGAAACACCATATATTTT
TRBV18,.,.,TRBJ1-5,CASSPSAGRQPQHF,TGTGCCAGCTCACCCTCAGCGGGGCGTCAGCCCCAGCATTTT
TRBV11-3,.,.,TRBJ1-5,CASSLDRQQPQHF,TGTGCCAGCAGCTTAGATCGTCAGCAGCCCCAGCATTTT
TRBV19,TRBD2,.,TRBJ2-7,CASRRLAGDIMTEQYF,TGTGCCAGTAGGCGACTAGCGGGAGACATAATGACCGAGCAGTACTTC
TRBV13,.,.,TRBJ2-5,CASSDSTGGRGKETQYF,TGTGCCAGCAGCGACTCTACGGGCGGCAGGGGAAAGGAGACCCAGTACTTC
TRBV30,.,.,TRBJ1-1,CALTNRVNTEAFF,TGTGCCCTGACAAACAGGGTGAACACTGAAGCTTTCTTT
TRBV18,.,.,TRBJ1-6,CASSRRAPEGSYNSPLHF,TGTGCCAGCTCACGCCGGGCCCCTGAGGGCTCCTATAATTCACCCCTCCACTTT
TRBV12-3/TRBV12-4,.,.,TRBJ1-5,CASSLQGSQPQHF,TGTGCCAGCAGCCTCCAGGGGAGTCAGCCCCAGCATTTT
TRBV4-1,TRBD1,.,TRBJ1-4,CASSQAPGQGHEKLFF,TGCGCCAGCAGCCAAGCCCCGGGACAGGGGCATGAAAAACTGTTTTTT
TRBV3-1/TRBV3-2,TRBD1,.,TRBJ1-4,CASSHTGGSEKLFF,TGTGCCAGCAGCCATACAGGGGGTAGTGAAAAACTGTTTTTT
TRBV5-1,TRBD2,.,TRBJ2-5,CASVQSGTSGGETQYF,TGCGCCAGCGTCCAGTCCGGGACTAGCGGGGGTGAGACCCAGTACTTC
TRBV23-1,TRBD2,.,TRBJ2-7,CASSHCSGTSGNYEQYF,TGCGCCAGCAGTCATTGCTCCGGGACTAGCGGTAACTACGAGCAGTACTTC
TRBV7-9,.,.,TRBJ1-2,CASSLSGGSSNYGYTF,TGTGCCAGCAGCTTAAGTGGCGGTTCCTCTAACTATGGCTACACCTTC
TRBV7-9,.,.,TRBJ1-1,CASRVANTEAFF,TGTGCCAGCCGGGTGGCGAACACTGAAGCTTTCTTT
TRBV9,TRBD1,.,TRBJ1-1,CASSVAQGTNTEAFF,TGTGCCAGCAGCGTCGCACAGGGGACTAACACTGAAGCTTTCTTT
TRBV29-1,.,.,TRBJ1-2,CSVEDRRAGYTF,TGCAGCGTTGAAGACCGGCGGGCTGGCTACACCTTC
TRBV5-1,.,.,TRBJ1-2,CASSSGSGPDQTF,TGCGCCAGCAGCTCAGGAAGTGGGCCGGATCAGACCTTC
TRBV2,TRBD2,once,TRBJ2-3,CASSEAGGGALDTQYF,TGTGCCAGCAGTGAAGCTGGGGGAGGGGCATTAGATACGCAGTATTTT
TRBV29-1,.,.,TRBJ2-1,CSVAPGNEQFF,TGCAGCGTTGCGCCGGGAAATGAGCAGTTCTTC
TRBV6-5,TRBD1,.,TRBJ1-1,CASRPDRANEAFF,TGTGCCAGCAGGCCTGACAGGGCGAATGAAGCTTTCTTT
TRBV19,TRBD1,.,TRBJ1-1,CASSATGGLFLAGAFF,TGTGCCAGTAGTGCGACAGGGGGGCTTTTCTTGGCTGGAGCTTTCTTT
TRBV11-3,TRBD1,.,TRBJ1-4,CASGLRTGVEKLFF,TGTGCCAGCGGATTAAGGACAGGGGTCGAAAAACTGTTTTTT
TRBV5-1,TRBD1,once,TRBJ1-5,CASSHGTGVNQPQHF,TGCGCCAGCAGCCACGGGACAGGGGTGAATCAGCCCCAGCATTTT
TRBV12-5,.,.,TRBJ1-1,CASGLATGTTEAFF,TGTGCTAGTGGTTTGGCCACAGGGACCACTGAAGCTTTCTTT
TRBV21-1,.,.,TRBJ1-5,CASSKVRVLGAGNQPQHF,TGTGCCAGCAGCAAAGTCCGGGTATTGGGGGCCGGCAATCAGCCCCAGCATTTT
TRBV14,.,.,TRBJ1-2,CASSHRGSVGYTF,TGTGCCAGCAGCCACCGGGGGTCCGTCGGCTACACCTTC
TRBV6-2/TRBV6-3,TRBD1,.,TRBJ1-5,CASRPGGQGGNQPQHF,TGTGCCAGCAGGCCTGGGGGACAGGGGGGCAATCAGCCCCAGCATTTT
TRBV18,TRBD1,.,TRBJ2-5,CASSPLPGQMETQYF,TGTGCCAGCTCACCACTCCCGGGACAGATGGAGACCCAGTACTTC
TRBV18,.,.,TRBJ1-1,CASSPSFDTEAFF,TGTGCCAGCTCACCCAGTTTCGACACTGAAGCTTTCTTT
TRBV24-1,TRBD1,.,TRBJ1-2,CATSDTGTGSYGYTF,TGTGCCACCAGTGATACCGGGACAGGGTCCTATGGCTACACCTTC
TRBV2,.,.,TRBJ2-1,CASSESTSPYNEQFF,TGTGCCAGCAGTGAATCCACTAGCCCCTACAATGAGCAGTTCTTC
TRBV19,.,.,TRBJ1-2,CATQGPNYGYTF,TGTGCCACACAGGGCCCTAACTATGGCTACACCTTC
TRBV11-3,.,.,TRBJ1-2,CASSYQGNYGYTF,TGTGCCAGCAGCTACCAGGGGAACTATGGCTACACCTTC
TRBV18,.,.,TRBJ1-5,CASSPGRANQPQHF,TGTGCCAGCTCACCGGGCAGGGCTAATCAGCCCCAGCATTTT
TRBV7-8,.,.,TRBJ1-5,CASSPQGGQPQHF,TGTGCCAGCAGCCCCCAGGGAGGACAGCCCCAGCATTTT
TRBV6-6,.,.,TRBJ1-1,CASITKQGEAFF,TGTGCCAGCATTACGAAGCAGGGGGAAGCTTTCTTT
TRBV30,.,.,TRBJ1-2,CAWSVPSPGGYGYTF,TGTGCCTGGAGTGTACCTTCCCCCGGGGGCTATGGCTACACCTTC
TRBV5-4,TRBD2,few,TRBJ2-1,CASSLSRSGVGNEQFF,TGTGCCAGCAGCTTGTCGCGCAGCGGGGTCGGGAATGAGCAGTTCTTC
TRBV27,TRBD1,.,TRBJ2-5,CASSSGTGQTQYF,TGTGCCAGCAGTTCCGGGACAGGGCAGACCCAGTACTTC
TRBV5-1,.,.,TRBJ1-3,CASSLEDPRASGNTIYF,TGCGCCAGCAGCTTAGAGGACCCGCGGGCCTCTGGAAACACCATATATTTT
TRBV6-4,.,.,TRBJ1-6,CASSRAEGGNSPLHF,TGTGCCAGCAGTAGAGCAGAGGGCGGCAATTCACCCCTCCACTTT
TRBV11-3,.,.,TRBJ2-1,CASSSGGANEQFF,TGTGCCAGCAGCTCCGGTGGGGCGAATGAGCAGTTCTTC
TRBV5-8,TRBD1,.,TRBJ1-5,CASGGQALYSNQPQHF,TGTGCCAGCGGTGGACAGGCTCTTTATAGCAATCAGCCCCAGCATTTT
TRBV28,TRBD1,.,TRBJ1-2,CASHSPGQGNYGYTF,TGTGCCAGCCATTCACCGGGACAGGGAAACTATGGCTACACCTTC
TRBV3-1/TRBV3-2,TRBD1,.,TRBJ2-5,CASSQGRTGQETQYF,TGTGCCAGCAGCCAAGGTCGGACAGGGCAAGAGACCCAGTACTTC
TRBV9,.,.,TRBJ1-2,CASSVGAGGNGYTF,TGTGCCAGCAGCGTAGGTGCAGGTGGAAATGGCTACACCTTC
TRBV5-4,TRBD2,.,TRBJ2-4,CASSFRLAGGPGNIQYF,TGTGCCAGCAGCTTTCGACTAGCGGGAGGGCCAGGTAACATTCAGTACTTC
TRBV11-1,.,.,TRBJ1-1,CASSPSRDTEAFF,TGTGCCAGCAGCCCCTCCCGGGACACTGAAGCTTTCTTT